This T cell receptor beta chain stems from a study of post-analysis software for immune sequencing data. Study-wide findings and caveats: Controls showed lower frequencies than patients for 4 or 5 TRBV segments, and TRBV5-6, TRBV5-1 and TRBV20-1 were among these.

Presence of unique molecular identifiers characterized the TCR beta cDNA libraries. TCRdb ran MiXCR on the PCR reads and lists one entry per CDR3 protein. The sample holds 750,000 to 950,000 distinct CDR3 sequences, 53% seen once. V was cut by 4 bases and J by 0 bases, with 20 bases left in between. The CDR3 spans 18 residues. CDR1 is SGDLS and CDR2 is YYNGEE in the germline V gene. Concerning this clonotype: The antigen is undetermined.

Input material: blood. The TCR comes from a girl aged 5-17 years with multiple sclerosis. The chain uses TRBV9 and TRBJ2-1; D is possibly TRBD2 (7 bases). CDR3 sequence reads: CASSPEGGGPSSYNEQFF. The CDR3 DNA reads TGTGCCAGCAGCCCCGAAGGGGGGGGACCAAGCTCCTACAATGAGCAGTTCTTC.